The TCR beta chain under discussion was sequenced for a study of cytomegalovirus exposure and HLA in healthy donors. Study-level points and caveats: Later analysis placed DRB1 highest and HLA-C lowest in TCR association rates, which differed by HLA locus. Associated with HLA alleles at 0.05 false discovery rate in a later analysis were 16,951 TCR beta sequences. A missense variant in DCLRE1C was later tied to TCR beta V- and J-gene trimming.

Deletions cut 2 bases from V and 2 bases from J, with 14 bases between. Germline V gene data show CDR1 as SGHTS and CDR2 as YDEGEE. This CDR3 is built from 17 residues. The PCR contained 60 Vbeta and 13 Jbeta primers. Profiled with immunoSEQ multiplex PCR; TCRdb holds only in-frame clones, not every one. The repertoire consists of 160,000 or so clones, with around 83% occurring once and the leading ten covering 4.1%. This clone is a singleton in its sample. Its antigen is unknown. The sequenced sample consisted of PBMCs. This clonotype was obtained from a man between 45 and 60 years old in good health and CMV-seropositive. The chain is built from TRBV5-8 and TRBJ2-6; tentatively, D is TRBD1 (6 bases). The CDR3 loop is CASSLRTGRAGANVLTF. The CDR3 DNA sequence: TGTGCCAGCAGCTTAAGAACAGGGAGAGCTGGGGCCAACGTCCTGACTTTC.